Presented here are 31 T cell receptor beta chains from one specimen sequenced in a study of T cell responses to AZD1222 COVID-19 vaccine. The assay was immunoSEQ multiplex PCR, and TCRdb's table has in-frame clones only and misses some. The sample has 98,000 or so clones; 65% to 85% are singletons. Sequencing used peripheral blood, obtained 28 days after the second AZD1222 dose. The source of these receptors is an adult who received the AZD1222 COVID-19 vaccine.

The J gene is TRBJ1-1, the V gene TRBV29-1, with D unresolved. The CDR3 sequence is 10 residues long. Germline lookup yields CDR1 SQVTM and CDR2 ANQGSEA. Trimming removed 7 bases at V and 1 base at J, with 4 bases between. The CDR3 DNA reads as TGCAGCGCTTCGAACACTGAAGCTTTCTTT. Its protein product is CSASNTEAFF.

The genes are TRBV11-3 and TRBJ1-4; the D gene is possibly TRBD1 (6 bases). Trimming left V 5 bases short and J 0 bases short, with 13 bases between. This CDR3 is 16 amino acids long. Germline lookup yields CDR1 SGHNT and CDR2 YENEEA. The CDR3 DNA reads TGTGCCAGCAGCCTCGGGACATCTGCAACTAATGAAAAACTGTTTTTT. It is translated as CASSLGTSATNEKLFF.

The chain couples TRBV7-9 to TRBJ1-6; tentative D call: TRBD1 (5 bases). V shed 7 bases and J shed 7 bases, with 11 bases lying between them. Looked up from germline, CDR1 is SEHNR and CDR2 is FQNEAQ (reference sequence). The CDR3 runs to 13 residues. The CDR3 DNA is TGTGCCAGCACAGGGACTCTGAATTCACCCCTCCACTTT. As protein: CASTGTLNSPLHF.

The V call is TRBV25-1, the J call TRBJ2-7, with 9 bases fitting TRBD2. The CDR3 length is 14 residues. The V and J ends lost 7 bases and 5 bases, in that order; junction bases with no gene match: 9. The germline gives CDR1 MGHDK, CDR2 SYGVNS. CDR3 sequence: CASTRSGSPNEQYF. In DNA, the CDR3 is TGTGCCAGCACTCGTAGCGGGAGCCCCAACGAGCAGTACTTC.

The rearrangement uses TRBV4-1 and TRBJ2-1; 14 bases are a match to TRBD2. This CDR3 has 13 residues. The V gene end was trimmed by 4 bases and the J gene end by 16 bases; junction bases not matched to a gene: 6. Looked up from germline, CDR1 is MGHRA and CDR2 is YSYEKL. The DNA for the CDR3 is TGCGCCAGCAGCCTGGGGACTAGCGGGAGTGTTTTCTTC. Its translation: CASSLGTSGSVFF.

This chain connects TRBV6-5 to TRBJ1-1; no definite D call. From germline, CDR1 is MNHEY and CDR2 SVGAGI. The CDR3 length is 15 residues. V lost 2 bases to trimming and J lost 4 bases, with 14 bases between them. The chain's CDR3 is CASSYPTAWGTEAFF. The DNA for the CDR3 is TGTGCCAGCAGTTACCCCACGGCCTGGGGCACTGAAGCTTTCTTT.

The chain recombines TRBV10-1 with TRBJ1-3; D uncertain. The CDR3 runs 16 residues. Germline lookup yields CDR1 WNHNN and CDR2 SYGVQD (reference sequence). V lost 3 bases and J 4 bases, leaving 16 bases between the germline ends. CDR3 coding DNA: TGCGCCAGCAGTGACCCCCCGGTTGACTTCGGAAACACCATATATTTT. Amino acid sequence: CASSDPPVDFGNTIYF.

This clone was recorded once. The chain is built from TRBV7-8 and TRBJ2-3, with D maybe TRBD2 (5 bases). The CDR3 runs to 13 residues. The ends were cut back, 5 bases at V and 5 bases at J, with 11 bases in the middle. The V gene's germline CDR1 is SGHVS and CDR2 FQNEAQ. CDR3 sequence reads: CASSPGLLDTQYF. The CDR3 nucleotides read TGTGCCAGCAGCCCCGGACTCTTAGATACGCAGTATTTT.

This clone showed up just once. V is TRBV19 and J is TRBJ2-1; 8 bases are shared with TRBD1. This CDR3 comprises 14 residues. Germline CDR1 is LNHDA and CDR2 is SQIVND (reference sequence). Trimming removed 6 bases from V and 10 bases from J; junction bases left unmatched: 11. CDR3 sequence (DNA): TGTGCCAGTAGCCACCCCGGGACAGGAGGCGAGCAGTTCTTC. Its protein is CASSHPGTGGEQFF.

The V gene is TRBV11-3, the J gene TRBJ1-4, with D unclear. Trimming pared 0 bases from V and 0 bases from J, leaving 17 bases between. The V gene's germline CDR1 is SGHNT and CDR2 YENEEA. The CDR3 runs to 19 residues. CDR3 sequence (DNA): TGTGCCAGCAGCTTAGATCGGTCAGGTTTCTTTGCAACTAATGAAAAACTGTTTTTT. Translation: CASSLDRSGFFATNEKLFF.

The chain employs TRBV5-5 and TRBJ2-7; 9 nucleotides match TRBD2. The CDR3 consists of 15 residues. In germline, CDR1 is SGHKS, CDR2 YYEKEE (reference sequence). Trimming cost V 1 base and J 2 bases; bases outside gene matches: 4. For the CDR3, the DNA is TGTGCCAGCAGCTTGAGCCTAGCGGGACCCTACGAGCAGTACTTC. Protein: CASSLSLAGPYEQYF.

In this sample, this clone turned up once. The gene calls are TRBV3-1 (or the pseudogene TRBV3-2) and TRBJ1-2; weak D call: TRBD1 (5 bases). This CDR3 contains 13 residues. In germline, CDR1 is LGHDT, CDR2 YNNKEL (reference sequence). V lost 5 bases, J lost 5 bases, and 12 bases lay in between. The CDR3 spells CASSGGTEYGYTF. The CDR3 nucleotides read TGTGCCAGCAGCGGCGGGACGGAGTATGGCTACACCTTC.

This clone appeared a single time. The chain employs TRBV7-2 and TRBJ1-2; D is uncertain. CDR1 is SGHTA, CDR2 FQGNSA, per germline. This CDR3 has 12 amino acids. Trimming stripped 1 base from V and 2 bases from J, with 2 bases between. The chain's CDR3 is CASSLENYGYTF. The CDR3 nucleotides read TGTGCCAGCAGCTTAGAGAACTATGGCTACACCTTC. The entire variable domain, with the rest obtained from reference TRBV7-2 and TRBJ1-2, is as follows: GAGVSQSPSNKVTEKGKDVELRCDPISGHTALYWYRQSLGQGLEFLIYFQGNSAPDKSGLPSDRFSAERTGGSVSTLTIQRTQQEDSAVYLCASSLENYGYTFGSGTRLTVV.

The rearrangement links TRBV5-1 to TRBJ2-7; D remains ambiguous. The CDR3 contains 15 residues. V gave up 0 bases and J gave up 3 bases, with 13 bases separating them. Germline V gene sequence: CDR1 SGHRS, CDR2 YFSETQ. The CDR3 here is CASSLVPGLNYEQYF. The CDR3 DNA reads TGCGCCAGCAGCTTGGTCCCGGGTCTGAACTACGAGCAGTACTTC.

V is TRBV3-1 (or the pseudogene TRBV3-2) and J is TRBJ1-5; no clear D. The germline V and J ends were trimmed by 0 bases and 0 bases, with 3 bases remaining between them. Germline loops: CDR1 LGHDT, CDR2 YNNKEL (reference sequence). CDR3 length equals 14 residues. CDR3 residues: CASSQDYSNQPQHF. DNA for the CDR3: TGTGCCAGCAGCCAAGATTATAGCAATCAGCCCCAGCATTTT.

This clone has just a few counts. The chain carries TRBV11-3 and TRBJ2-2, with D possibly being TRBD2 (5 bases). From germline, CDR1 is SGHNT and CDR2 YENEEA. The V end lost 5 bases, the J end lost 4 bases, and 11 bases lay between the germline ends. The CDR3 has 14 residues. DNA for the CDR3: TGTGCCAGCAGCCTCGGACTTCTCACCGGGGAGCTGTTTTTT. It yields the protein CASSLGLLTGELFF. Drawing the rest from reference TRBV11-3 and TRBJ2-2, the complete variable domain is EAGVVQSPRYKIIEKKQPVAFWCNPISGHNTLYWYLQNLGQGPELLIRYENEEAVDDSQLPKDRFSAERLKGVDSTLKIQPAELGDSAVYLCASSLGLLTGELFFGEGSRLTVL.

The chain couples TRBV6-6 to TRBJ1-5; tentatively, D is TRBD1 (6 bases). Germline V gene lookup returns CDR1 MNHNY and CDR2 SVGAGI (reference sequence). The CDR3 length is 14 residues. Trimming removed 2 bases at V and 2 bases at J, with 7 bases between. The CDR3 nucleotides are TGTGCCAGCAGTTACGGGGGCGGCAATCAGCCCCAGCATTTT. The encoded protein is CASSYGGGNQPQHF.

The chain recombines TRBV20-1 with TRBJ1-5, with D unresolved. V lost 6 bases and J 1 base, leaving 13 bases between the germline ends. The CDR3 runs to 14 residues. The germline gives CDR1 DFQATT, CDR2 SNEGSKA (reference sequence). The chain's CDR3 is CSASRGPSNQPQHF. CDR3 sequence (DNA): TGCAGTGCGAGTAGAGGGCCCAGCAATCAGCCCCAGCATTTT.

The J gene is TRBJ2-1, the V gene TRBV11-2, with TRBD2 as a possible D gene (6 bases). V lost 4 bases and J 4 bases, leaving 14 bases between the germline ends. CDR3 length equals 15 residues. Germline CDR1 reads SGHAT; CDR2 reads FQNNGV. CDR3 coding DNA: TGTGCCAGCAGCTCTGGGACTTTGGGGTACAATGAGCAGTTCTTC. Its protein is CASSSGTLGYNEQFF.

The chain combines TRBV29-1 with TRBJ2-7; D is unclear. The CDR3 covers 11 residues. Germline assignment: CDR1 SQVTM and CDR2 ANQGSEA. The V end was cut by 4 bases, the J end by 6 bases, with 10 bases between. CDR3 region: CSVVAMGEQYF. The CDR3 DNA is TGCAGCGTTGTGGCCATGGGCGAGCAGTACTTC.

The chain employs TRBV4-1 and TRBJ1-1; D perhaps matches TRBD1 (6 bases). The germline V and J ends were trimmed by 4 bases and 2 bases, with 14 bases remaining between them. The CDR3 is 15 residues long. The germline CDR1 and CDR2 sequences are MGHRA and YSYEKL. The CDR3 reads CASSPRTAPNTEAFF. The CDR3 nucleotides read TGCGCCAGCAGCCCCCGGACAGCCCCAAACACTGAAGCTTTCTTT.

The gene calls are TRBV27 and TRBJ2-7, with TRBD1 as a possible D gene (6 bases). CDR1 MNHEY and CDR2 SMNVEV come from the germline V gene (reference sequence). Trimming pared 5 bases from V and 4 bases from J, leaving 18 bases between. The CDR3 has 15 residues. CDR3 bases: TGTGCCAGCAGTGCTACAGGGCCGGGGTGGTACGAGCAGTACTTC. Encoded protein: CASSATGPGWYEQYF.

This chain joins TRBV6-5 and TRBJ1-2, with D unclear. This CDR3 region has 11 residues. The V and J ends lost 4 bases and 11 bases respectively, with 11 bases between them. CDR1 and CDR2 from the germline V gene are MNHEY and SVGAGI. DNA of the CDR3: TGTGCCAGCAGTTTGGGAAACGGATACACCTTC. Its protein product is CASSLGNGYTF.

The chain carries TRBV27 and TRBJ2-5; D is unclear. Germline CDR1 is MNHEY and CDR2 is SMNVEV (reference sequence). The CDR3 runs to 14 residues. The V and J ends lost 6 bases and 5 bases respectively, with 16 bases between them. This chain's CDR3 is CASSRVSDWETQYF. The CDR3 bases are TGTGCCAGCAGCCGGGTCTCGGATTGGGAGACCCAGTACTTC.

This clone has just one count. The V and J genes are TRBV11-3 and TRBJ1-1; D gene unclear. Trimming left V 2 bases short and J 5 bases short, with 9 bases between. Germline-derived CDR1 and CDR2 are SGHNT and YENEEA. CDR3 size: 13 residues. The CDR3 sequence: CASSLQQRTEAFF. The CDR3 region has the DNA TGTGCCAGCAGCTTACAGCAGAGGACTGAAGCTTTCTTT.

The chain carries TRBV24-1 and TRBJ2-3; 11 nucleotides agree with TRBD1. CDR1 and CDR2 from the germline V gene are KGHDR and SFDVKD. The CDR3 spans 15 residues. V lost 7 bases to trimming and J lost 3 bases; unmatched junction nucleotides: 5. The CDR3 DNA reads TGTGCCACCAGCGGTGGACAGGGGGCTACAGATACGCAGTATTTT. It translates to CATSGGQGATDTQYF.

V usage is TRBV20-1 and J usage is TRBJ1-4; D is undetermined. The CDR3 has 10 amino acids. Germline CDR1 and CDR2: DFQATT and SNEGSKA (reference sequence). The V and J ends lost 6 bases and 8 bases respectively, with 7 bases between them. CDR3 sequence (DNA): TGCAGTGCCCCGCACGAAAAACTGTTTTTT. Its translation: CSAPHEKLFF.

This sequence joins TRBV5-1 and TRBJ1-1; D gene unclear. The CDR3 totals 14 residues. Trimming left V 2 bases short and J 1 base short, with 9 bases between. CDR1 and CDR2 (germline): SGHRS, YFSETQ. The CDR3 region is CASSFDPGNTEAFF. The CDR3 DNA is TGCGCCAGCAGCTTCGACCCGGGGAACACTGAAGCTTTCTTT.

The rearrangement links TRBV12-3 or TRBV12-4 to TRBJ1-2; D gene uncertain. The CDR3 contains 13 residues. Between the trimmed V and J ends, which lost 5 bases and 2 bases, there was a span of 9 bases. CDR3 bases: TGTGCCAGCAGTCCATCTAACAACTATGGCTACACCTTC. Amino acid sequence: CASSPSNNYGYTF.

This rearrangement joins TRBV4-2 to TRBJ1-2; D not certain. CDR3 length equals 16 residues. V was cut by 1 base and J by 4 bases, with 16 bases left in between. The germline V gene has CDR1 LGHNA and CDR2 YNFKEQ. The CDR3 coding sequence is TGTGCCAGCAGCCAAGCACATCAGCAGGCCGGCTATGGCTACACCTTC. Translating it yields CASSQAHQQAGYGYTF.

The chain recombines TRBV19 with TRBJ2-5; D is perhaps TRBD2 (6 bases). Between the trimmed V and J ends, which lost 3 bases and 1 base, there was a span of 9 bases. Per the germline V gene, CDR1 is LNHDA and CDR2 is SQIVND (reference sequence). This CDR3 has 14 residues. For the CDR3, the DNA is TGTGCCAGTAGTATCCCGGGAGTCCAAGAGACCCAGTACTTC. Its translation: CASSIPGVQETQYF.